Here is one TCR beta chain with its context. The antigen is undetermined. The sample belongs to a study of OX40 agonist ivuxolimab in advanced cancers. Study summary: Mean age approximately 59 years, range roughly 23 to 79; 82.7% male. Of the participants, approximately 38% had some prior anti-PD-1, anti-PD-L1 or anti-CTLA-4 therapy, which was allowed. Partial responses, seen in three patients, involved one hepatocellular carcinoma and two cutaneous melanomas.

Only in-frame clones appear in the TCRdb table, and some are missing; sequencing was by immunoSEQ multiplex PCR. The sample consists of some 11,000 clones, about 83% of them appearing once. Overall study results and limits: Averaged across samples, CD8+ T cells carried more expanded clones than CD4+ did.

V was cut by 8 bases and J by 3 bases, with 17 bases left in between. The CDR3 extends over 14 amino acids. CDR1 and CDR2 from the germline V gene are MNHEY and SMNVEV (reference sequence). The origin of this receptor is an adult with an advanced solid tumor such as melanoma, head and neck, liver or kidney cancer. The chain combines TRBV27 with TRBJ2-7, with a weak D call TRBD2 (6 bases). Sequencing used CD4+ or CD8+ T cells sorted from blood, obtained in a trial of the OX40 agonist ivuxolimab. The DNA for the CDR3 is TGTGCCAGCCGCCGGGCGGGCGGGGTCTACGAGCAGTACTTC. It translates to CASRRAGGVYEQYF.